Described below is a single T cell receptor beta chain sequence and its context. Germline CDR1 and CDR2: MNHNS and SASEGT. The ends were cut back, 3 bases at V and 4 bases at J, with 10 bases in the middle. CDR3 size: 14 residues. These data are taken from a study of T cells in Graves' hyperthyroidism and ophthalmopathy. It was RNA transcripts that yielded the amplified TCR beta CDR3 regions. Using the HTBI primer set, a first-round RT-PCR was run on the TCR CDR3. Each CDR3 protein gets one entry after TCRdb re-called the multiplex PCR reads with MiXCR. Among around 700,000 distinct CDR3 sequences listed, approximately 18% were seen once.

V usage is TRBV6-1 and J usage is TRBJ1-5; D is perhaps TRBD1 (5 bases). Material for sequencing was blood. The sequence was obtained from a woman between 45 and 65 years old with Graves' hyperthyroidism that later progressed to Graves' ophthalmopathy. CDR3: CASSDGRVNQPQHF. The CDR3 DNA sequence: TGTGCCAGCAGTGATGGCAGGGTAAATCAGCCCCAGCATTTT.